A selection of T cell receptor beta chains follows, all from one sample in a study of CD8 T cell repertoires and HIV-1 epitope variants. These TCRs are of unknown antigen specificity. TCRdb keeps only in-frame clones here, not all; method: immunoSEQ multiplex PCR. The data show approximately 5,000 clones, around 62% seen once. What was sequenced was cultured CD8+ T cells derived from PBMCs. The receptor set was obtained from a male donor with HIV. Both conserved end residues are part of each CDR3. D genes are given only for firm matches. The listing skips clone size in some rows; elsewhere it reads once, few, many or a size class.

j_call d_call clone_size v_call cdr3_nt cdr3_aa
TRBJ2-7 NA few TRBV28 TGTGCCAGCAGTTTCAGTGGCAGGGGAAACGAGCAGTACTTC CASSFSGRGNEQYF
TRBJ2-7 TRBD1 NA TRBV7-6 TGTGCCAGCAGCCATATGCCCGTCGGGGACAGGGCCTACGAGCAGTACTTC CASSHMPVGDRAYEQYF
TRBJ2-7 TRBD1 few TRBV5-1 TGCGCCAGCAGCCCGGACAGGTTCGAGACCTACGAGCAGTACTTC CASSPDRFETYEQYF
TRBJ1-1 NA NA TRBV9 TGTGCCAGCAGCGTAGGATGGGGGGTGAACACTGAAGCTTTCTTT CASSVGWGVNTEAFF
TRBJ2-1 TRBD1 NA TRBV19 TGTGCCAGTAGTTTGACAGGGAGCTCCTACAATGAGCAGTTCTTC CASSLTGSSYNEQFF
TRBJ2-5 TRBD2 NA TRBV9 TGTGCCAGCAGTGGGACTAGCGGAGAGACCCAGTACTTC CASSGTSGETQYF
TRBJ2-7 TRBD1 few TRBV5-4 TGTGCCAGCAGCTTGGAGAGAGAGGGACGGGGACAGATCTACGAGCAGTACTTC CASSLEREGRGQIYEQYF
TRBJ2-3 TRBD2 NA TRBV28 TGTGCCAGCAGTCCTGACATAGCGGGGCCACGGGGAGATACGCAGTATTTT CASSPDIAGPRGDTQYF
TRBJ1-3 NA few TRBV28 TGTGCCAGCAGGACATGGGACTCTGGAAACACCATATATTTT CASRTWDSGNTIYF
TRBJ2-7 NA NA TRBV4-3 TGCGCCAGCAGCCAAGATAGGGCCGGGGAGATAAACTACGAGCAGTACTTC CASSQDRAGEINYEQYF
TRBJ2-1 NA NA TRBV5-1 TGCGCCAGCAGCTTGGAAGGAGAGACCTACAATGAGCAGTTCTTC CASSLEGETYNEQFF
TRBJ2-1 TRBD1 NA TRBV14 TGTGCCAGCAGCCAAGATGAGAGGACAGGGTTTTACAATGAGCAGTTCTTC CASSQDERTGFYNEQFF
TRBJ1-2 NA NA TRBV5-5 TGTGCCAGCAGCTTTGGAGGGATTGACTACACCTTC CASSFGGIDYTF
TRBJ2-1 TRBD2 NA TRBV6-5 TGTGCCAGCAGTTACACCCCGAGCGGGGCTAAGAATGAGCAGTTCTTC CASSYTPSGAKNEQFF
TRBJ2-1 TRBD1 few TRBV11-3 TGTGCCAGCAGCTTCCAGGGAGGACAGGGAGTCAATGAGCAGTTCTTC CASSFQGGQGVNEQFF
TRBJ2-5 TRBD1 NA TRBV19 TGTGCCAGTAGCGGGACAGGGGCGACGGAGACCCAGTACTTC CASSGTGATETQYF
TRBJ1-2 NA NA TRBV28 TGTGCCAGCAGTTTTGTGGGGCTCTCCGAAGGCTACACCTTC CASSFVGLSEGYTF